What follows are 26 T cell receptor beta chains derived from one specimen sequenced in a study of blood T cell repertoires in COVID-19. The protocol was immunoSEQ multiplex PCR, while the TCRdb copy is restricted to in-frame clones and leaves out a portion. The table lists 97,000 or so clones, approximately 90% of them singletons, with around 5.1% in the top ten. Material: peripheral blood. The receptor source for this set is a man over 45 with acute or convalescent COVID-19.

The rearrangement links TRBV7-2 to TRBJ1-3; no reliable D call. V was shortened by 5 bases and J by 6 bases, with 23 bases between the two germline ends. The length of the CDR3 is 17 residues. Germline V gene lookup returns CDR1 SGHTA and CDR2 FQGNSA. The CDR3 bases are TGTGCCAGCAGCCCCCCCCTAAGTGGACTCCAGGAAAACACCATATATTTT. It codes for CASSPPLSGLQENTIYF.

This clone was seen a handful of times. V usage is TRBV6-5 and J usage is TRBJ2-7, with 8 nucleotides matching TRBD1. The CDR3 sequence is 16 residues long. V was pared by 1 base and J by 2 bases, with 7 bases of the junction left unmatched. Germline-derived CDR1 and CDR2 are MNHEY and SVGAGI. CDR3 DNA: TGTGCCAGCAGTTACTTAGGCAGGGGGCGGGCCTACGAGCAGTACTTC. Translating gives CASSYLGRGRAYEQYF.

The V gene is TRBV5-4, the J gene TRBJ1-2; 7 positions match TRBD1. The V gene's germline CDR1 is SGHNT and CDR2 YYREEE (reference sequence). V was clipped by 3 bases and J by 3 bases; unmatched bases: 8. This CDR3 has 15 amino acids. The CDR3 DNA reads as TGTGCCAGCAGCTCCCAGGGGGGTCAGGACTATGGCTACACCTTC. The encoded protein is CASSSQGGQDYGYTF.

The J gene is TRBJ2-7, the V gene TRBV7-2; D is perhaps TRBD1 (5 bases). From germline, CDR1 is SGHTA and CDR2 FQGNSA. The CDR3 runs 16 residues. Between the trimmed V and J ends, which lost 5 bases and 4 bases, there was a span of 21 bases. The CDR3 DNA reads TGTGCCAGCAGCCCAGGGCCAGCAAAAGCAGAATACGAGCAGTACTTC. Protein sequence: CASSPGPAKAEYEQYF.

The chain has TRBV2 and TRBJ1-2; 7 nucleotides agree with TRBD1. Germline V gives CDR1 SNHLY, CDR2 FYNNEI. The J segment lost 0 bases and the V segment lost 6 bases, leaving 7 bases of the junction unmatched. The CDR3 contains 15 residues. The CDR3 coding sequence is TGTGCCAGCAGGGCGACAGGGCAAGCTAACTATGGCTACACCTTC. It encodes CASRATGQANYGYTF.

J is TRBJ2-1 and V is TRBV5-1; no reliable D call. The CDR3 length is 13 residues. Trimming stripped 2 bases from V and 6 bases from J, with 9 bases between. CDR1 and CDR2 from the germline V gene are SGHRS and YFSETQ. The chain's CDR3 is CASSFGSPNEQFF. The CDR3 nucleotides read TGCGCCAGCAGCTTCGGTAGCCCCAATGAGCAGTTCTTC.

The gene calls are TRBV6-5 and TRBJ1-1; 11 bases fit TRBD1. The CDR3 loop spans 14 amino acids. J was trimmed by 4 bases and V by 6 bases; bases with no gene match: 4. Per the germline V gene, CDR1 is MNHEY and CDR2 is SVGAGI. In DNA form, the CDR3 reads TGTGCCAGCAGCTCTGGACAGGGGGCCACTGAAGCTTTCTTT. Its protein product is CASSSGQGATEAFF.

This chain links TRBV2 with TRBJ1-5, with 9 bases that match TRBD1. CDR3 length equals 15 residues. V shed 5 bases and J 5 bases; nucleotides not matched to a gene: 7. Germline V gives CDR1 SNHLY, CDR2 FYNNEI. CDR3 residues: CASSRTGESDQPQHF. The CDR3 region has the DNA TGTGCCAGCAGTAGGACAGGGGAGAGCGATCAGCCCCAGCATTTT.

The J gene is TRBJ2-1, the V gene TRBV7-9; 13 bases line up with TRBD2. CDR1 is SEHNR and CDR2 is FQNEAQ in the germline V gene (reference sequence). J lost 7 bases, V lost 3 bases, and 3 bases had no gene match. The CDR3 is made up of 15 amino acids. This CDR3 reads CASSLGLAGPNEQFF. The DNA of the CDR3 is TGTGCCAGCAGCTTGGGACTAGCGGGACCAAATGAGCAGTTCTTC.

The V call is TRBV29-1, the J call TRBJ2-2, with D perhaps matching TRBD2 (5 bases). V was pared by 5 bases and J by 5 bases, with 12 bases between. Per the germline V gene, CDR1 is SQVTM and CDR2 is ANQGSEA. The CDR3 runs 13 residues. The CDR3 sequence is CSVLTGRTGELFF. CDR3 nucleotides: TGCAGCGTTTTAACGGGAAGAACCGGGGAGCTGTTTTTT.

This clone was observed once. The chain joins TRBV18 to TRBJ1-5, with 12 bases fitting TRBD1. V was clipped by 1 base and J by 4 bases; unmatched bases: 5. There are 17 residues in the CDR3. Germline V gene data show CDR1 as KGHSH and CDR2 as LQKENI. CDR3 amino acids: CASSPRDRGLENQPQHF. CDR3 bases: TGTGCCAGCTCACCACGGGACAGGGGGCTCGAGAATCAGCCCCAGCATTTT. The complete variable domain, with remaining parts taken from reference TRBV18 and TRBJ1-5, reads NAGVMQNPRHLVRRRGQEARLRCSPMKGHSHVYWYRQLPEEGLKFMVYLQKENIIDESGMPKERFSAEFPKEGPSILRIQQVVRGDSAAYFCASSPRDRGLENQPQHFGDGTRLSIL.

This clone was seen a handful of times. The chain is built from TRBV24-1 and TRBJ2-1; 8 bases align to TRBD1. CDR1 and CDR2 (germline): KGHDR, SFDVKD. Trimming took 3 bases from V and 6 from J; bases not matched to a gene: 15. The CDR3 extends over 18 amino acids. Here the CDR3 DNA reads TGTGCCACCAGTGATCATCGAAAGCAATACCAGGGGGCCAATGAGCAGTTCTTC. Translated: CATSDHRKQYQGANEQFF.

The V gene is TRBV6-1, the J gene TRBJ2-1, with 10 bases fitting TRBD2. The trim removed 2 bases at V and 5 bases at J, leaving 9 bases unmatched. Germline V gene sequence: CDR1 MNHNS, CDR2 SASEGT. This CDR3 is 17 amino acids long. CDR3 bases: TGTGCCAGCAGTGAAAGGAGGACTAGCGGACGAGACAATGAGCAGTTCTTC. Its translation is CASSERRTSGRDNEQFF.

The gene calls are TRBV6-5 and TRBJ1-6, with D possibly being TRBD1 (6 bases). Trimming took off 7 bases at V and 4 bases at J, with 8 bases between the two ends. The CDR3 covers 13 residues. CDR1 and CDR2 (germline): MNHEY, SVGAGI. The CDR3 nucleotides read TGTGCCAGCACTCAGGGGTATAATTCACCCCTCCACTTT. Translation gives CASTQGYNSPLHF.

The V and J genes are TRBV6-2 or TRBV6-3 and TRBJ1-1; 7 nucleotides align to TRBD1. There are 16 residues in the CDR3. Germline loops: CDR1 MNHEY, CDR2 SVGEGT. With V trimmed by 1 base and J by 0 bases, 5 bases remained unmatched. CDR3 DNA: TGTGCCAGCAGTTACTTGGGACAGAGCCTGAACACTGAAGCTTTCTTT. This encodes CASSYLGQSLNTEAFF.

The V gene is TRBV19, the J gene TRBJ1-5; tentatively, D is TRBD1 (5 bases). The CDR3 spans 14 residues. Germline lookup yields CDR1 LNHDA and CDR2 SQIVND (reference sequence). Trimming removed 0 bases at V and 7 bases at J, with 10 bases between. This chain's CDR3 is CASSIDRVEQPQHF. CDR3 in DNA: TGTGCCAGTAGTATAGACAGGGTAGAACAGCCCCAGCATTTT.

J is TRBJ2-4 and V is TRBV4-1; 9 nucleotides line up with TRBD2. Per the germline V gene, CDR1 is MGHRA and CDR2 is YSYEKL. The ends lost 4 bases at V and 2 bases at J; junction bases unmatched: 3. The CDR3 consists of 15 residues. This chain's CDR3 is CASSLLAGPKNIQYF. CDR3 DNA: TGCGCCAGCAGCCTCCTAGCGGGACCCAAAAACATTCAGTACTTC.

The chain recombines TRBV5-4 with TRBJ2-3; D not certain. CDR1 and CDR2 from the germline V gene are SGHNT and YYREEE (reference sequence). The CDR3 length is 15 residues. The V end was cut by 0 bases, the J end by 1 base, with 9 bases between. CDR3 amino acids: CASSLVSVGTDTQYF. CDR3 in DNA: TGTGCCAGCAGCTTGGTGAGCGTCGGCACAGATACGCAGTATTTT.

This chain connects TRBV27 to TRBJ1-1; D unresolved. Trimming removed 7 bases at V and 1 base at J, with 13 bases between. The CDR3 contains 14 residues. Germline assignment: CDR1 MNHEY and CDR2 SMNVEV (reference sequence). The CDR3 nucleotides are TGTGCCAGCATCGGAGGCCCGCGGAACACTGAAGCTTTCTTT. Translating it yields CASIGGPRNTEAFF.

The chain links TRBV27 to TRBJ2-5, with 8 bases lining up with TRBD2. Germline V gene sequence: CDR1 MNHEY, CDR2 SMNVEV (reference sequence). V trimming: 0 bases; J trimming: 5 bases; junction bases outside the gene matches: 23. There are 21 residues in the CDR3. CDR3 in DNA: TGTGCCAGCAGTTTATCCTATCCGCGGGGTAGCGGGACGGGGGGTCGGGAGACCCAGTACTTC. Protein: CASSLSYPRGSGTGGRETQYF.

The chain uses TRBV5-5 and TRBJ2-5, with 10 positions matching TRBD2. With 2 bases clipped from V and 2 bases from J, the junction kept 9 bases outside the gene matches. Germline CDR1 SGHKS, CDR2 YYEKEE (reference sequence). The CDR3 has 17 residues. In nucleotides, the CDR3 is TGTGCCAGCAGCTTAGGTCTAGCGGGAGCGCTACAAGAGACCCAGTACTTC. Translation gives CASSLGLAGALQETQYF. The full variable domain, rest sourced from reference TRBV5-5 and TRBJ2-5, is DAGVTQSPTHLIKTRGQQVTLRCSPISGHKSVSWYQQVLGQGPQFIFQYYEKEERGRGNFPDRFSARQFPNYSSELNVNALLLGDSALYLCASSLGLAGALQETQYFGPGTRLLVL.

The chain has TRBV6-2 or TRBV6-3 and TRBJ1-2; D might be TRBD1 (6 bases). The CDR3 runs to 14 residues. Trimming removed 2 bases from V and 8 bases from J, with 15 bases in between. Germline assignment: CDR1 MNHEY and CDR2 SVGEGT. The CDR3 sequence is CASSYHGQSGGYTF. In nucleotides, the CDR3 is TGTGCCAGCAGTTACCATGGACAGTCGGGCGGCTACACCTTC.

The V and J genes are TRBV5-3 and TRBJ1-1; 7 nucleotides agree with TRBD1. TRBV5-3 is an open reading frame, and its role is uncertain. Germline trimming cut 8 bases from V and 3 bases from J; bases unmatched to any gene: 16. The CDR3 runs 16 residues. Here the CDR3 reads CASTTGQSYSDTEAFF. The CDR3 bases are TGTGCCAGTACTACGGGACAGTCTTATTCCGACACTGAAGCTTTCTTT.

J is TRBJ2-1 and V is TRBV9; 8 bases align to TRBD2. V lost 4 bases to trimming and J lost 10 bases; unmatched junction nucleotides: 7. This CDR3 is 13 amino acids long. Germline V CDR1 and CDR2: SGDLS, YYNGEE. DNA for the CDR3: TGTGCCAGCAGCATGGGACTAGAAAGGGAGCAGTTCTTC. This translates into CASSMGLEREQFF.

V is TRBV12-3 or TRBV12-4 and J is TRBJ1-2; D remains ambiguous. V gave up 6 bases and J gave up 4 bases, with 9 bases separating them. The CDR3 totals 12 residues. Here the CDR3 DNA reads TGTGCCAGCAGCGTGGGCCCCTATGGCTACACCTTC. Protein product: CASSVGPYGYTF.

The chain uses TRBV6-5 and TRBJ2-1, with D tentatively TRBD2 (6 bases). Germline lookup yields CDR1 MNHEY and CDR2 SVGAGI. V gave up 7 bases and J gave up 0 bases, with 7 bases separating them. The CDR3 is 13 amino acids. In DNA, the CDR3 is TGTGCCAGCACCGGGAGCTCCTACAATGAGCAGTTCTTC. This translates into CASTGSSYNEQFF.